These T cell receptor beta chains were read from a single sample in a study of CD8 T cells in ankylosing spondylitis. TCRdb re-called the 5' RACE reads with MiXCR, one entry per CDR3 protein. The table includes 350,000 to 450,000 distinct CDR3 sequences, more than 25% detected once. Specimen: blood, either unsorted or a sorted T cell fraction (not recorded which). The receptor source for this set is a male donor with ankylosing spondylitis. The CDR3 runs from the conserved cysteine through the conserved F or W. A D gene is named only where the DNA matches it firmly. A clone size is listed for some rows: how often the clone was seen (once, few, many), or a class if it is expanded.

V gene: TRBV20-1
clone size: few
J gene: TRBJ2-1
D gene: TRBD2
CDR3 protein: CSAKKDLAGGYEQFF
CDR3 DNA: TGCAGTGCTAAAAAGGATCTAGCGGGAGGTTATGAGCAGTTCTTC

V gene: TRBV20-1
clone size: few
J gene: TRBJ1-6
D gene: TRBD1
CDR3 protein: CSAGQGGDNSPLHF
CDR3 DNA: TGCAGTGCTGGACAGGGGGGGGATAATTCACCCCTCCACTTT

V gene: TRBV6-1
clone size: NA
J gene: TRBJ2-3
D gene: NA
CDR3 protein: CASSEGYTQYF
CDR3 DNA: TGTGCCAGCAGTGAAGGGTACACGCAGTATTTT

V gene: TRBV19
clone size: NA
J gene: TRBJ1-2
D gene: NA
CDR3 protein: CASTTDHGEGYGYTF
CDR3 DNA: TGTGCCAGTACCACAGATCACGGGGAGGGCTATGGCTACACCTTC

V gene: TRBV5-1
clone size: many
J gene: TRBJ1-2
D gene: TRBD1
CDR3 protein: CASSLVTGEAYGYTF
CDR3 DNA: TGCGCCAGCAGCTTGGTAACAGGGGAGGCCTATGGCTACACCTTC

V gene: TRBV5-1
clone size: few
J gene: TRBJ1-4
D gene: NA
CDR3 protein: CASSSRGLNEKLFF
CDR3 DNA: TGCGCCAGCAGCTCCAGGGGCTTGAATGAAAAACTGTTTTTT

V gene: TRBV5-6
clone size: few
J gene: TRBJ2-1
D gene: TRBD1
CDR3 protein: CASSHPGQGANEQFF
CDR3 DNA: TGTGCCAGCAGCCACCCCGGACAGGGGGCTAATGAGCAGTTCTTC

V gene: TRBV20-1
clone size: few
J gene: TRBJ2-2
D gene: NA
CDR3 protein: CSARDDRELFF
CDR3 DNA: TGCAGTGCTAGAGACGACCGGGAGCTGTTTTTT

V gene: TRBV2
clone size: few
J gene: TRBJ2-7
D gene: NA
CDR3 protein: CASSKEGEGEQYF
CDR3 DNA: TGTGCCAGCAGTAAAGAGGGAGAAGGGGAGCAGTACTTC

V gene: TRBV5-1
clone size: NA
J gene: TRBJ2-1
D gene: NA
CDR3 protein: CASSPGLKSDEQFF
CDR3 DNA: TGCGCCAGCAGCCCGGGACTTAAGTCGGATGAGCAGTTCTTC

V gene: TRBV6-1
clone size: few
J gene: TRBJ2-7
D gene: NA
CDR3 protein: CASRGDGESYEQYF
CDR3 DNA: TGTGCCAGCAGGGGGGACGGCGAGTCCTACGAGCAGTACTTC

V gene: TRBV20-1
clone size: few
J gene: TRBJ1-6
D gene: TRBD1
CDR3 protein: CSAFSGTANSPLHF
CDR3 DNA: TGCAGTGCTTTTTCCGGGACAGCCAATTCACCCCTCCACTTT

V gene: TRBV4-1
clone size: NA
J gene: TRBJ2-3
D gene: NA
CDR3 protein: CASSQEGSTDTQYF
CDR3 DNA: TGCGCCAGCAGCCAAGAGGGCAGCACAGATACGCAGTATTTT

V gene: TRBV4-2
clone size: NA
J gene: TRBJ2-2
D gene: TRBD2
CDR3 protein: CASSQVSGRGKATGELFF
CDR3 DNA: TGTGCCAGCAGCCAAGTGTCCGGGAGGGGGAAAGCTACCGGGGAGCTGTTTTTT

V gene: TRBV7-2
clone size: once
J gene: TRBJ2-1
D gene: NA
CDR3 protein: CASSSPRGLNNEQFF
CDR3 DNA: TGTGCCAGCAGCTCCCCGCGTGGCCTTAACAATGAGCAGTTCTTC

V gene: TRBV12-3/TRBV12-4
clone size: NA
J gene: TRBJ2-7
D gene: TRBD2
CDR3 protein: CASRMTSGDYEQYF
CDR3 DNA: TGTGCCAGCAGGATGACTAGCGGAGACTACGAGCAGTACTTC

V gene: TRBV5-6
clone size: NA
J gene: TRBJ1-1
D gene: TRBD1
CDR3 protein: CASSLRTGIMNTEAFF
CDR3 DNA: TGTGCCAGCAGCTTAAGGACAGGAATTATGAACACTGAAGCTTTCTTT

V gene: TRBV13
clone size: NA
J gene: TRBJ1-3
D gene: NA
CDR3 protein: CASSKKPYSGNTIYF
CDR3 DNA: TGTGCCAGCAGCAAAAAGCCATACTCTGGAAACACCATATATTTT

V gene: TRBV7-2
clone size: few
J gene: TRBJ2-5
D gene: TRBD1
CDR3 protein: CASSKQTGLQETQYF
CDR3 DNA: TGTGCCAGCAGCAAACAGACAGGGCTACAAGAGACCCAGTACTTC

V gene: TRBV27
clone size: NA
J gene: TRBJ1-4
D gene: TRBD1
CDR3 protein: CASSLVGGWTGDEKLFF
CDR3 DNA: TGTGCCAGCAGTTTGGTGGGGGGTTGGACAGGGGATGAAAAACTGTTTTTT

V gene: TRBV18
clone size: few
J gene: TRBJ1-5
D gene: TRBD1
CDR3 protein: CASSRDRGQGQPQHF
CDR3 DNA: TGTGCCAGCTCAAGAGACAGGGGGCAGGGTCAGCCCCAGCATTTT

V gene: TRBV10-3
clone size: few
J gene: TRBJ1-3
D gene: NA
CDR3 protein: CAISDPGLKAGNTIYF
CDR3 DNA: TGTGCCATCAGTGATCCGGGCCTTAAGGCTGGAAACACCATATATTTT

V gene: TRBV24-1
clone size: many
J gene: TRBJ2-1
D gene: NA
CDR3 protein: CATSDSTRGTYNEQFF
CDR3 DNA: TGTGCCACCAGTGATTCGACTAGGGGAACTTACAATGAGCAGTTCTTC

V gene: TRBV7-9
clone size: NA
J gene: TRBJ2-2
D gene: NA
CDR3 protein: CASSPIPNTGELFF
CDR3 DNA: TGTGCCAGCAGCCCCATTCCGAACACCGGGGAGCTGTTTTTT

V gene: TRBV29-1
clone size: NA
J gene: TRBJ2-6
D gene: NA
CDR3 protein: CSAIPLREINSGANVLTF
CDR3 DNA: TGCAGCGCCATACCCCTCAGGGAAATTAACTCTGGGGCCAACGTCCTGACTTTC

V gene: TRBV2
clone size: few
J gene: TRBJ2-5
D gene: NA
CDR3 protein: CASSRDFQETQYF
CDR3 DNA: TGTGCCAGCAGTCGGGACTTCCAAGAGACCCAGTACTTC

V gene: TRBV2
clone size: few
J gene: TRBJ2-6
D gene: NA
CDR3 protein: CASSGDVPSGANVLTF
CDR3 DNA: TGTGCCAGCAGTGGGGACGTCCCCTCTGGGGCCAACGTCCTGACTTTC

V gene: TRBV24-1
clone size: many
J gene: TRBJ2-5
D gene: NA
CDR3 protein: CATSDPGAGGQETQYF
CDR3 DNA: TGTGCCACCAGTGACCCGGGGGCCGGAGGGCAAGAGACCCAGTACTTC

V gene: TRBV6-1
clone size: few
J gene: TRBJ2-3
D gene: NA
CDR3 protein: CASSEARSIGTQYF
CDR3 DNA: TGTGCCAGCAGTGAAGCCCGGTCTATAGGTACGCAGTATTTT

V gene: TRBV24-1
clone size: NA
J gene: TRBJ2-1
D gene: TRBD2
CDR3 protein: CATSDLRTSTNEQFF
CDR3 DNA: TGTGCCACCAGTGATTTGAGGACTAGCACCAATGAGCAGTTCTTC

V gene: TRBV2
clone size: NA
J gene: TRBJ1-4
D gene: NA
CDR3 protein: CASGREVEKLFF
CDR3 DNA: TGTGCCAGCGGCCGGGAAGTCGAAAAACTGTTTTTT

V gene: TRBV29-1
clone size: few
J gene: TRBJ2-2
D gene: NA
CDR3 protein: CSAGVGMGTGELFF
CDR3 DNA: TGCAGCGCTGGGGTAGGGATGGGCACCGGGGAGCTGTTTTTT

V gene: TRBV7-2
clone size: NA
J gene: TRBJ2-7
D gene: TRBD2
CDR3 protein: CASSLEPLAGVHEQYF
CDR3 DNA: TGTGCCAGCAGCTTAGAGCCCCTAGCGGGAGTACACGAGCAGTACTTC

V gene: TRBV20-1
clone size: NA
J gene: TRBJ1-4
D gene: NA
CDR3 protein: CSASVGAANEKLFF
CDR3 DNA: TGCAGTGCTAGTGTAGGAGCTGCGAATGAAAAACTGTTTTTT

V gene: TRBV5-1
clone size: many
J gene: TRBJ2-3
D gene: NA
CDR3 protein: CASRQEASTDTQYF
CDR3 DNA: TGCGCCAGCCGACAGGAGGCTAGCACAGATACGCAGTATTTT

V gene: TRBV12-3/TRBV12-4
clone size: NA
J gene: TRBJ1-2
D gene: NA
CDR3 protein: CASSLRAGSIGSYGYTF
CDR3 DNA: TGTGCCAGCAGTTTAAGGGCAGGGTCGATTGGTAGCTATGGCTACACCTTC

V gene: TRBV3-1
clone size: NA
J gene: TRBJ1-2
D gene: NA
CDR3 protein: CASSQDPAVRGYTF
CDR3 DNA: TGTGCCAGCAGCCAAGATCCGGCTGTACGTGGCTACACCTTC

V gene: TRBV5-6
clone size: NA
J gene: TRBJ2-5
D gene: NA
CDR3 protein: CASSLMSGDGQETQYF
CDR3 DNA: TGTGCCAGCAGCTTGATGTCAGGGGACGGTCAAGAGACCCAGTACTTC

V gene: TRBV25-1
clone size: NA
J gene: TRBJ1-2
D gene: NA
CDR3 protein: CASSEYGEVYYGYTF
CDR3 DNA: TGTGCCAGCAGTGAATATGGCGAGGTCTACTATGGCTACACCTTC

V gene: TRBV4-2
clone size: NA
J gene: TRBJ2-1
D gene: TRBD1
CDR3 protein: CASSPDRGPNNEQFF
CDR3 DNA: TGTGCCAGCAGCCCAGACAGGGGACCGAACAATGAGCAGTTCTTC

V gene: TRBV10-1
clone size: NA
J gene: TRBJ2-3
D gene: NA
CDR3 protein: CASSDEGFSTDTQYF
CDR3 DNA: TGCGCCAGCAGTGACGAGGGATTTAGCACAGATACGCAGTATTTT

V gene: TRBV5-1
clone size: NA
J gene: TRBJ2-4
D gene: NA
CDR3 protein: CASSLGEQGNIQYF
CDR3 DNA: TGCGCCAGCAGCTTGGGCGAACAGGGCAACATTCAGTACTTC

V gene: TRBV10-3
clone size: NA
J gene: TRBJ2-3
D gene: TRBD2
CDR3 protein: CAILAGGGDTQYF
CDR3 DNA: TGTGCCATACTAGCGGGAGGGGGAGATACGCAGTATTTT

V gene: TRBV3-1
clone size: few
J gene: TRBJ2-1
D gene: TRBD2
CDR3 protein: CASSQHAGELYNEQFF
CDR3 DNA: TGTGCCAGCAGCCAACACGCGGGAGAGCTTTACAATGAGCAGTTCTTC

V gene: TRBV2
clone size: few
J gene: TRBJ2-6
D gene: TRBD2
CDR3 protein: CASKRTSGTGGANVLTF
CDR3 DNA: TGTGCCAGCAAAAGGACTAGCGGGACGGGTGGGGCCAACGTCCTGACTTTC

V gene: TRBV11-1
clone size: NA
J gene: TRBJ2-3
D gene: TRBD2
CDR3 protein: CASSLVRGPGLAGYTQYF
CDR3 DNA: TGTGCCAGCAGCTTAGTGAGAGGCCCGGGACTAGCGGGGTATACGCAGTATTTT

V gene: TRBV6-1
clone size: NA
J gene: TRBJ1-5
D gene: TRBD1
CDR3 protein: CASSESRGQGHQPQHF
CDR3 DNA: TGTGCCAGCAGTGAAAGTCGCGGACAGGGGCATCAGCCCCAGCATTTT

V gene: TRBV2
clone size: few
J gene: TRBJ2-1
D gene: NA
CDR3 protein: CASSPDRFPYNEQFF
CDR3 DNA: TGTGCCAGCAGTCCCGACAGGTTCCCCTACAATGAGCAGTTCTTC

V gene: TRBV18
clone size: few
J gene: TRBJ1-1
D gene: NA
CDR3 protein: CASSINGVDTEAFF
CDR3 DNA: TGTGCCAGCTCTATTAACGGGGTCGACACTGAAGCTTTCTTT

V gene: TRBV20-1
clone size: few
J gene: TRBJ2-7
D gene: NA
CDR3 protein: CSARGLEFHEQYF
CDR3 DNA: TGCAGTGCTAGAGGTCTGGAGTTCCACGAGCAGTACTTC

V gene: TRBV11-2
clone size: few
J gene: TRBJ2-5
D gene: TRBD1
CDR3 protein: CASSQLGTGVKETQYF
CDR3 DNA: TGTGCCAGCAGCCAATTAGGGACAGGGGTAAAAGAGACCCAGTACTTC

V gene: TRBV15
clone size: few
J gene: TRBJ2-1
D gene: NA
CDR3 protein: CATSREMIGNEQFF
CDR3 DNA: TGTGCCACCAGCAGAGAAATGATAGGAAATGAGCAGTTCTTC

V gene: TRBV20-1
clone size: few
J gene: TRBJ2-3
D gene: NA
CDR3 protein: CSARDPYGADTQYF
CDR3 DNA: TGCAGTGCTAGAGACCCATACGGCGCAGATACGCAGTATTTT

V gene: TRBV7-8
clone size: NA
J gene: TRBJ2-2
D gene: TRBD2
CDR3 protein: CASSLSLTSGRTGELFF
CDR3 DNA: TGTGCCAGCAGCTTAAGTCTGACTAGCGGACGCACCGGGGAGCTGTTTTTT